This T cell receptor (beta chain) originates from a study of T cell changes during pregnancy in multiple sclerosis. The germline V gene has CDR1 SGHTA and CDR2 FQGNSA. V was cut by 4 bases and J by 2 bases, with 6 bases left in between. The CDR3 extends over 12 amino acids. Profiled with immunoSEQ multiplex PCR; TCRdb holds only in-frame clones, not every one. In the table there are tens of thousands of clones, about 92% of which are singletons. The count of this clone is one. V and J are TRBV7-2 and TRBJ2-7; TRBD2 is a possible D gene (5 bases). The origin of this receptor is a female donor in good health, enrolled as a control in a pregnancy study. The material sequenced was peripheral blood, taken in the third trimester of pregnancy. CDR3 sequence: CASSSTTYEQYF. As DNA, the CDR3 is TGTGCCAGCAGCTCGACTACCTACGAGCAGTACTTC.